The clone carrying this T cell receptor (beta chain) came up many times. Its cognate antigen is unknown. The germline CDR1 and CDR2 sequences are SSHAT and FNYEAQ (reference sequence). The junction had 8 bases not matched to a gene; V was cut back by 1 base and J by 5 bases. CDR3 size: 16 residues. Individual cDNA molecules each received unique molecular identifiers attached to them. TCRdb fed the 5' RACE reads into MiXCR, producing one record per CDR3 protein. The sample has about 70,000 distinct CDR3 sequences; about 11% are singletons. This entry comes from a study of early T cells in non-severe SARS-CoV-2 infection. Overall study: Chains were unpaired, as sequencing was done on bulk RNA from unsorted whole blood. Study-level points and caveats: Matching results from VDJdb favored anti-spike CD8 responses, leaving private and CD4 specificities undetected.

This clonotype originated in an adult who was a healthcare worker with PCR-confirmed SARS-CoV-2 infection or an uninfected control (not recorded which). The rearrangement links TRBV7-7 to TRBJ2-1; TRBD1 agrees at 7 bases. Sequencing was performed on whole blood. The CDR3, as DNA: TGTGCCAGCAGCTTAGTGGGCAGGGGGAGTGACAATGAGCAGTTCTTC. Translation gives CASSLVGRGSDNEQFF. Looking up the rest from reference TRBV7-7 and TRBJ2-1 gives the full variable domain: GAGVSQSPRYKVTKRGQDVTLRCDPISSHATLYWYQQALGQGPEFLTYFNYEAQPDKSGLPSDRFSAERPEGSISTLTIQRTEQRDSAMYRCASSLVGRGSDNEQFFGPGTRLTVL.